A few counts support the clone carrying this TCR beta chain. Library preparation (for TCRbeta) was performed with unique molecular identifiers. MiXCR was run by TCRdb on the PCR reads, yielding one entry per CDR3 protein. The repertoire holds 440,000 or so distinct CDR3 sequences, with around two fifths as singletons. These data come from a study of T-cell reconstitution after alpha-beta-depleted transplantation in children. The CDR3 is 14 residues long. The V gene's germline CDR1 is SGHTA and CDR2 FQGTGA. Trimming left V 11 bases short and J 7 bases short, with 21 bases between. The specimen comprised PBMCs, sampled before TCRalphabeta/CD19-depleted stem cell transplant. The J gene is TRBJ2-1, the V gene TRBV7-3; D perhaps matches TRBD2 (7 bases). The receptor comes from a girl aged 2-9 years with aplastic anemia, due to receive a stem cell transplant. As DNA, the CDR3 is TGTGCCTCCTCGGGCGGGGGCATCCCGAATGAGCAGTTCTTC. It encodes CASSGGGIPNEQFF.